The TCR beta chain under discussion was sequenced for a study of blood T cell repertoires in COVID-19. Study details: Spain, Italy and the United States supplied samples that represented acute and convalescent COVID-19. PBMCs, B-cell-depleted T cells, or T cells were the source of the cDNA or gDNA that made up the material.

In the authors' workflow: Counts of nucleated cells, estimated from reference gene primer amplification, were obtained. Assay used: immunoSEQ multiplex PCR; TCRdb lists only in-frame clones, some missing. Clone size and the V and J calls come from that table; the DNA yielded D and trimming. The sample includes 250,000 to 350,000 clones, about 89% seen only once; the top ten take 0.85% to 1%. The CDR3 runs 18 residues. Trimming stripped 4 bases from V and 4 bases from J, with 24 bases between. CDR1 is LGHNT, CDR2 FRNRAP, per germline. V usage is TRBV12-5 and J usage is TRBJ2-3; maybe TRBD1 (5 bases). Sequenced sample: peripheral blood. This receptor was identified in a woman aged 40-49 years who had recovered from COVID-19. Written as DNA, the CDR3 is TGTGCTAGTGGTTCACACGAAAAGACAGTCCTCACGCCAGATACGCAGTATTTT. Translated, it gives CASGSHEKTVLTPDTQYF. Variable domain in full (rest from reference TRBV12-5 and TRBJ2-3): DARVTQTPRHKVTEMGQEVTMRCQPILGHNTVFWYRQTMMQGLELLAYFRNRAPLDDSGMPKDRFSAEMPDATLATLKIQPSEPRDSAVYFCASGSHEKTVLTPDTQYFGPGTRLTVL.